The clone carrying this TCR beta chain was seen many times. What it recognizes is unknown. This specimen belongs to a study of spatial heterogeneity in lung cancer. The time point was: sample taken at primary tumor resection. The V and J ends lost 5 bases and 7 bases, in that order; junction bases with no gene match: 11. Looked up from germline, CDR1 is SGHNT and CDR2 is YENEEA. The CDR3 runs to 14 residues. TCRdb redid the calling of the 5' RACE reads with MiXCR, one entry per CDR3 protein. The table lists nearly 15,000 distinct CDR3 sequences, about 7% of them singletons. General study points: Expanded alpha and beta TCR counts within tumors tracked tumor mutation counts.

This specimen consisted of lung tumor tissue, obtained at surgery. The chain couples TRBV11-3 to TRBJ2-7; 7 positions match TRBD1. This receptor was taken from a male donor with early-stage non-small cell lung cancer. CDR3 region: CASSGRTGAREQYF. CDR3 bases: TGTGCCAGCAGCGGACGGACAGGAGCGCGAGAGCAGTACTTC.